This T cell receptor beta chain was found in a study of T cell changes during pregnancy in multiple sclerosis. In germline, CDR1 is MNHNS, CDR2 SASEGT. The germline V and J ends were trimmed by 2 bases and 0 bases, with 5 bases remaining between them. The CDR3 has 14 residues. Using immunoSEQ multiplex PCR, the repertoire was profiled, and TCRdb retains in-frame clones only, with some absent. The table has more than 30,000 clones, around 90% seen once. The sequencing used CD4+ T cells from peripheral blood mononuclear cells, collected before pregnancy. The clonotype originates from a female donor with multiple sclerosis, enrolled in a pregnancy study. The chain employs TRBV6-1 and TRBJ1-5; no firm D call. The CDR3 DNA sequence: TGTGCCAGCAGTGAACAGGCTAGCAATCAGCCCCAGCATTTT. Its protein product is CASSEQASNQPQHF.